This T cell receptor beta chain is from a study of CD8+ T cells in alopecia areata. RNA extraction was followed by reverse transcription into cDNA, which acted as the sequencing template. Repertoires were generated with immunoSEQ multiplex PCR, while TCRdb's copy carries only in-frame clones and drops some. The sample has around 150,000 clones; 50% to 65% are singletons. A remark on this clone: The antigen is unknown.

The treatment denotes: oral pan-JAK inhibitor, 5-10 mg twice daily. Study-wide results and limits: Tofacitinib significantly decreased scalp clonality and expanded CD8+ clones among top 100. Scalp lesions, especially in alopecia totalis/universalis, had higher clonality than normal scalp. Association of baseline CD8+ expansion with response is uncertain owing to one nonresponder.

The CDR3 is 16 residues long. V was clipped by 3 bases and J by 0 bases; unmatched bases: 5. Germline CDR1 is SNHLY and CDR2 is FYNNEI. The TCR comes from a human donor with alopecia areata. This specimen was CD4+ T cells sorted from blood, taken at week 24, from a patient treated with tofacitinib. This rearrangement joins TRBV2 to TRBJ2-1; the match to TRBD1 covers 7 bases. The CDR3 sequence is CASSDPGQSSYNEQFF. CDR3 DNA sequence: TGTGCCAGCAGTGACCCGGGACAGAGCTCCTACAATGAGCAGTTCTTC.